Each of the 16 T cell receptor beta chains below was sequenced from the same sample in a study of blood T cell repertoires in COVID-19. Measured with immunoSEQ multiplex PCR; TCRdb has only the in-frame clones, and not every one. The sample holds about 180,000 clones, roughly nine tenths seen once. Sequenced material: PBMCs or T cells enriched from blood (not recorded which). These receptors all come from a woman aged 40 to 49 with acute COVID-19.

The chain combines TRBV5-1 with TRBJ2-2; 10 nucleotides align to TRBD2. The CDR3 extends over 17 amino acids. CDR1 and CDR2 (germline): SGHRS, YFSETQ. Trimming removed 1 base from V and 2 bases from J; junction bases left unmatched: 5. The CDR3 DNA is TGCGCCAGCAGCTTGAGAACTAGCGGGGTTAACACCGGGGAGCTGTTTTTT. It specifies CASSLRTSGVNTGELFF.

This chain connects TRBV9 to TRBJ2-1; D may be TRBD1 (6 bases). This CDR3 spans 13 amino acids. CDR1 and CDR2 (germline): SGDLS, YYNGEE. V was cut by 0 bases and J by 9 bases, with 10 bases left in between. CDR3 in DNA: TGTGCCAGCAGCGTAGGGACAGCAGCTGAGCAGTTCTTC. Translated: CASSVGTAAEQFF.

The chain combines TRBV28 with TRBJ1-5, with unresolved D. The V end was cut by 7 bases, the J end by 7 bases, with 20 bases between. The CDR3 consists of 15 residues. The germline V gene has CDR1 MDHEN and CDR2 SYDVKM. The CDR3 loop is CASTPPGLGGQPQHF. The CDR3 DNA reads as TGTGCCAGCACCCCGCCAGGTCTGGGTGGGCAGCCCCAGCATTTT.

The rearrangement links TRBV3-1 (or the pseudogene TRBV3-2) to TRBJ1-6; 7 bases map to TRBD1. The length of the CDR3 is 18 residues. Germline V CDR1 and CDR2: LGHDT, YNNKEL (reference sequence). Trimming cost V 4 bases and J 0 bases; bases outside gene matches: 9. DNA for the CDR3: TGTGCCAGCAGCCGAACCAGGACAGGTAGCTCCTATAATTCACCCCTCCACTTT. Residues: CASSRTRTGSSYNSPLHF.

The chain employs TRBV6-5 and TRBJ1-5; 9 nucleotides line up with TRBD1. Trimming removed 7 bases from V and 5 bases from J; junction bases left unmatched: 6. CDR1 MNHEY and CDR2 SVGAGI come from the germline V gene. The CDR3 extends over 14 amino acids. The CDR3 DNA reads TGTGCCAGCATGAGGGACAGGGACTATCAGCCCCAGCATTTT. This codes for CASMRDRDYQPQHF.

This sequence joins TRBV5-1 and TRBJ2-7; maybe TRBD1 (5 bases). V was cut by 7 bases and J by 2 bases, with 16 bases left in between. The CDR3 has 14 amino acids. Per the germline V gene, CDR1 is SGHRS and CDR2 is YFSETQ. This chain's CDR3 is CASGSEEGAYEQYF. The CDR3 region has the DNA TGCGCCAGCGGATCAGAGGAAGGGGCCTACGAGCAGTACTTC.

The chain uses TRBV9 and TRBJ2-5; 10 bases line up with TRBD2. Per the germline V gene, CDR1 is SGDLS and CDR2 is YYNGEE. This CDR3 has 18 residues. Trimming took 0 bases from V and 0 from J; bases not matched to a gene: 8. This chain's CDR3 is CASSVGPSGSGYQETQYF. Here the CDR3 DNA reads TGTGCCAGCAGCGTAGGTCCTAGCGGGAGTGGGTACCAAGAGACCCAGTACTTC.

The rearrangement joins TRBV7-9 to TRBJ2-2, with 11 bases fitting TRBD1. This CDR3 region has 16 residues. The germline gives CDR1 SEHNR, CDR2 FQNEAQ (reference sequence). The trim removed 7 bases at V and 7 bases at J, leaving 11 bases unmatched. The CDR3 DNA is TGTGCCAGCACCCAATCTGGACAGGGGGCTGGCGGGGAGCTGTTTTTT. Translation gives CASTQSGQGAGGELFF.

V gene TRBV30 combines with J gene TRBJ1-4; no definite D call. Germline CDR1 and CDR2: GTSNPN and SVGIG (reference sequence). Trimming took 3 bases from V and 8 from J, leaving 13 bases between them. This CDR3 has 13 amino acids. The CDR3 here is CAWRIRGGEKLFF. The CDR3 nucleotides read TGTGCCTGGAGGATTCGGGGAGGAGAAAAACTGTTTTTT.

The table lists this clone with a count of one. V is TRBV7-2 and J is TRBJ2-2; 15 bases are a match to TRBD2. The CDR3 extends over 19 amino acids. Germline V CDR1 and CDR2: SGHTA, FQGNSA. After removal of 5 bases from V and 9 bases from J, the junction contained 16 bases not matched to a gene. In nucleotides, the CDR3 is TGTGCCAGCAGCCCCGGGACTAGCGGGAGGCCCGGGGTTGACCGGGAGCTGTTTTTT. This codes for CASSPGTSGRPGVDRELFF.

The rearrangement joins TRBV28 to TRBJ1-3, with 7 bases fitting TRBD1. CDR1 is MDHEN, CDR2 SYDVKM, per germline. This CDR3 is 16 amino acids long. The junction had 8 bases not matched to a gene; V was cut back by 4 bases and J by 2 bases. The CDR3 DNA reads TGTGCCAGCAGTTCCGAACAGGGGCGAACTGGAAACACCATATATTTT. This sequence encodes CASSSEQGRTGNTIYF.

The chain uses TRBV3-1 (or the pseudogene TRBV3-2) and TRBJ2-5; 12 bases map to TRBD2. V was clipped by 4 bases and J by 2 bases; unmatched bases: 5. The CDR3 length is 16 residues. Germline V CDR1 and CDR2: LGHDT, YNNKEL (reference sequence). The CDR3 is CASSRLAGAGQETQYF. The CDR3 coding sequence is TGTGCCAGCAGCCGACTAGCGGGGGCAGGGCAAGAGACCCAGTACTTC.

The chain recombines TRBV28 with TRBJ2-3; 7 bases are shared with TRBD2. The CDR3 loop spans 15 amino acids. J gave up 5 bases and V 1 base, and 6 bases lay outside the gene matches. Germline V gives CDR1 MDHEN, CDR2 SYDVKM. CDR3 nucleotides: TGTGCCAGCAGTTTATCGGGGGGACCGGGAGATACGCAGTATTTT. As protein: CASSLSGGPGDTQYF.

The V gene is TRBV7-2, the J gene TRBJ1-2, with TRBD1 matching over 7 bases. CDR1 and CDR2 from the germline V gene are SGHTA and FQGNSA. V trimming: 1 base; J trimming: 6 bases; junction bases outside the gene matches: 8. The CDR3 runs to 15 residues. The CDR3 nucleotides read TGTGCCAGCAGCTTAGTCAAGGGGGCGTACGATGGCTACACCTTC. Translated: CASSLVKGAYDGYTF.

This chain links TRBV6-2 or TRBV6-3 with TRBJ1-5; no reliable D call. Germline V gene data show CDR1 as MNHEY and CDR2 as SVGEGT. The CDR3 is 17 residues long. V was clipped by 5 bases and J by 3 bases, with 20 bases between them. CDR3 residues: CASSPLSYPIPNQPQHF. CDR3 bases: TGTGCCAGCAGTCCCCTAAGCTATCCAATTCCCAATCAGCCCCAGCATTTT.

This chain joins TRBV11-1 and TRBJ2-7; 8 bases agree with TRBD2. The CDR3 covers 13 residues. CDR1 SGHAT and CDR2 FQDESV come from the germline V gene (reference sequence). The V gene end was trimmed by 2 bases and the J gene end by 7 bases; junction bases not matched to a gene: 4. Written as DNA, the CDR3 is TGTGCCAGCAGCTTATTTAGCGGGGAAGAGCAGTACTTC. Translating it yields CASSLFSGEEQYF.